Shown below are 24 T cell receptor beta chains from a single sample sequenced in a study of T-cell reconstitution after alpha-beta-depleted transplantation in children. Preparation of the TCRbeta library involved a method that used unique molecular identifiers. One entry per CDR3 protein, called by TCRdb with MiXCR from the PCR reads. The sample holds around 200,000 distinct CDR3 sequences, roughly 10% seen once. This specimen was PBMCs from the stem cell graft donor, taken from the stem cell graft. Every receptor here comes from a human donor who donated a stem cell graft to a child with acute lymphoblastic leukemia.

The sample holds many counts of this clonotype. The J gene is TRBJ2-7, the V gene TRBV5-1; TRBD2 is a possible D gene (6 bases). The germline V and J ends were trimmed by 4 bases and 7 bases, with 21 bases remaining between them. Germline CDR1 reads SGHRS; CDR2 reads YFSETQ. The CDR3 extends over 15 amino acids. CDR3 sequence: CASSTTGTEAGEQYF. The CDR3 DNA is TGCGCCAGCAGCACGACCGGGACTGAGGCGGGTGAGCAGTACTTC.

J is TRBJ2-7 and V is TRBV20-1, with a weak D call TRBD2 (6 bases). Trimming removed 0 bases at V and 1 base at J, with 13 bases between. Germline CDR1 DFQATT, CDR2 SNEGSKA (reference sequence). This CDR3 spans 15 amino acids. CDR3 amino acids: CSARDHLGGSYEQYF. The CDR3 nucleotides read TGCAGTGCTAGAGATCACTTGGGGGGTTCCTACGAGCAGTACTTC.

The sample holds a few counts of this clonotype. The chain combines TRBV9 with TRBJ2-1; 8 nucleotides line up with TRBD2. The V and J ends lost 2 bases and 4 bases, in that order; junction bases with no gene match: 5. CDR1 SGDLS and CDR2 YYNGEE come from the germline V gene. This CDR3 comprises 15 residues. The CDR3 region is CASSVSGAVYNEQFF. The CDR3 DNA reads TGTGCCAGCAGCGTTAGCGGGGCCGTATACAATGAGCAGTTCTTC.

This chain links TRBV6-1 with TRBJ1-2; no clear D gene. The CDR3 length is 13 residues. Germline CDR1 reads MNHNS; CDR2 reads SASEGT. V was trimmed by 2 bases and J by 2 bases, leaving 6 bases between them. The CDR3 region is CASSERPNYGYTF. In DNA, the CDR3 is TGTGCCAGCAGTGAACGTCCCAACTATGGCTACACCTTC.

The J gene is TRBJ1-4, the V gene TRBV3-1; D unresolved. The CDR3 extends over 12 amino acids. Germline loops: CDR1 LGHDT, CDR2 YNNKEL (reference sequence). Trimming pared 1 base from V and 13 bases from J, leaving 10 bases between. The CDR3 region is CASSQGQRVLFF. The CDR3 DNA reads as TGTGCCAGCAGCCAAGGACAAAGAGTACTGTTTTTT.

This clonotype was counted many times. The CDR3 region has the DNA TGTGCCAGCACCCTGACAGGGGGTCACGGCTATGGCTACACCTTC. This codes for CASTLTGGHGYGYTF. The chain joins TRBV27 to TRBJ1-2; 9 nucleotides match TRBD1. The V segment lost 7 bases and the J segment 4 bases; nucleotides outside the gene matches: 10. Germline lookup yields CDR1 MNHEY and CDR2 SMNVEV (reference sequence). The length of the CDR3 is 15 residues.

The chain joins TRBV11-2 to TRBJ1-2; D possibly corresponds to TRBD1 (5 bases). Germline assignment: CDR1 SGHAT and CDR2 FQNNGV. The CDR3 consists of 14 residues. The V end lost 5 bases, the J end lost 7 bases, and 17 bases lay between the germline ends. The CDR3 sequence is CASSPRDRLGGYTF. The DNA for the CDR3 is TGTGCCAGCAGCCCCAGGGACCGATTAGGTGGCTACACCTTC.

The gene calls are TRBV10-1 and TRBJ2-7; TRBD2 matches at 14 bases. After removal of 8 bases from V and 5 bases from J, the junction contained 8 bases not matched to a gene. The CDR3 has 15 amino acids. The germline gives CDR1 WNHNN, CDR2 SYGVQD (reference sequence). DNA of the CDR3: TGCGCCAGCCAGAAGGGGACTAGCGGGGGTAACGAGCAGTACTTC. Its translation is CASQKGTSGGNEQYF.

The chain employs TRBV10-3 and TRBJ1-1, with D unresolved. The germline V gene has CDR1 ENHRY and CDR2 SYGVKD. CDR3 length: 12 residues. Trimming stripped 6 bases from V and 3 bases from J, with 8 bases between. CDR3 coding DNA: TGTGCCATCAGGCCAGCGTACACTGAAGCTTTCTTT. Translating it yields CAIRPAYTEAFF.

This clonotype has only a few counts. V and J are TRBV10-3 and TRBJ1-1; no definite D call. The CDR3 loop spans 13 amino acids. Trimming shortened V by 7 bases and J by 3 bases, and 12 bases separated the two germline ends. Germline CDR1 and CDR2: ENHRY and SYGVKD. DNA for the CDR3: TGTGCCATCAAATTGCGGTGGGACACTGAAGCTTTCTTT. This translates into CAIKLRWDTEAFF.

J is TRBJ1-5 and V is TRBV7-2; 10 nucleotides line up with TRBD1. The junction had 12 bases not matched to a gene; V was cut back by 7 bases and J by 6 bases. Germline loops: CDR1 SGHTA, CDR2 FQGNSA. This CDR3 region has 16 residues. This CDR3 is CASTALGTGASQPQHF. The CDR3, as DNA: TGTGCCAGCACCGCACTGGGGACAGGGGCTAGTCAGCCCCAGCATTTT.

Only a few counts were recorded for this clonotype. The CDR3 coding sequence is TGTGCCAGCAGAGTAGGGTTGGCGAACACTGAAGCTTTCTTT. The encoded protein is CASRVGLANTEAFF. The chain joins TRBV7-2 to TRBJ1-1; no firm D call. Deletions cut 6 bases from V and 1 base from J, with 12 bases between. This CDR3 is 14 amino acids long. Germline lookup yields CDR1 SGHTA and CDR2 FQGNSA.

This clonotype showed up many times. This sequence joins TRBV6-6 and TRBJ1-2; D is perhaps TRBD1 (5 bases). This CDR3 contains 13 residues. V lost 0 bases and J 7 bases, leaving 9 bases between the germline ends. CDR1 and CDR2 from the germline V gene are MNHNY and SVGAGI (reference sequence). The CDR3 protein is CASSYSQGSGYTF. For the CDR3, the DNA is TGTGCCAGCAGTTACTCCCAGGGTTCTGGCTACACCTTC.

This clonotype was seen a few times. The chain uses TRBV29-1 and TRBJ2-6; D gene uncertain. This CDR3 has 14 amino acids. Trimming pared 3 bases from V and 2 bases from J, leaving 8 bases between. Looked up from germline, CDR1 is SQVTM and CDR2 is ANQGSEA. CDR3 residues: CSVDTSPGANVLTF. Written as DNA, the CDR3 is TGCAGCGTTGATACCAGTCCTGGGGCCAACGTCCTGACTTTC.

This clonotype was seen at least ten times. CDR3 amino acids: CAISVGQGAGSYNSPLHF. The CDR3, as DNA: TGTGCCATCAGTGTCGGACAGGGGGCAGGATCCTATAATTCACCCCTCCACTTT. The V gene is TRBV10-3, the J gene TRBJ1-6; 11 nucleotides align to TRBD1. Germline CDR1 and CDR2: ENHRY and SYGVKD. This CDR3 spans 18 amino acids. V lost 4 bases and J lost 1; bases outside the gene matches: 6.

Ten or more counts support this clonotype. This sequence joins TRBV6-1 and TRBJ2-5; the D is unclear. V shed 2 bases and J shed 5 bases, with 21 bases lying between them. The CDR3 is 17 residues long. Per germline, CDR1 MNHNS and CDR2 SASEGT. CDR3 protein: CASSELTSRIGQETQYF. The CDR3 DNA sequence: TGTGCCAGCAGTGAACTGACCTCTAGAATAGGGCAGGAGACCCAGTACTTC.

This clonotype has at least ten counts. The gene calls are TRBV20-1 and TRBJ2-7; 8 nucleotides line up with TRBD1. The V segment lost 2 bases and the J segment 3 bases; nucleotides outside the gene matches: 6. The CDR3 consists of 14 residues. Per germline, CDR1 DFQATT and CDR2 SNEGSKA (reference sequence). Here the CDR3 DNA reads TGCAGTGCTAGATCCCGGGACAGGAGCTACGAGCAGTACTTC. Amino acid sequence: CSARSRDRSYEQYF.

This clonotype was observed at least ten times. This rearrangement joins TRBV5-1 to TRBJ1-2, with 10 positions matching TRBD1. Looked up from germline, CDR1 is SGHRS and CDR2 is YFSETQ. The CDR3 has 14 residues. Losses at the gene ends were 7 bases for V and 7 bases for J; bases not matched to a gene: 10. CDR3: CASGLGTGDSGYTF. The CDR3 DNA follows: TGCGCCAGCGGGTTGGGGACAGGGGACAGTGGCTACACCTTC. The whole variable domain, filled in from reference TRBV5-1 and TRBJ1-2, reads KAGVTQTPRYLIKTRGQQVTLSCSPISGHRSVSWYQQTPGQGLQFLFEYFSETQRNKGNFPGRFSGRQFSNSRSEMNVSTLELGDSALYLCASGLGTGDSGYTFGSGTRLTVV.

This clonotype came up many times. The V call is TRBV20-1, the J call TRBJ2-1; D may be TRBD1 (6 bases). Looked up from germline, CDR1 is DFQATT and CDR2 is SNEGSKA (reference sequence). The ends were cut back, 3 bases at V and 6 bases at J, with 18 bases in the middle. The CDR3 has 15 residues. DNA of the CDR3: TGCAGTGCTAGGAGGACAGCAAACCGCCCCAATGAGCAGTTCTTC. This translates into CSARRTANRPNEQFF.

This clonotype was seen a few times. The chain joins TRBV11-2 to TRBJ1-4; TRBD1 matches 8 bases. Germline CDR1 is SGHAT and CDR2 is FQNNGV. The CDR3 sequence is 15 residues long. J lost 8 bases, V lost 5 bases, and 10 bases had no gene match. As DNA, the CDR3 is TGTGCCAGCAGCCATTCAGGGGGCGGAGGGGAAAAACTGTTTTTT. It encodes CASSHSGGGGEKLFF.

This clonotype has a count of ten or more. The chain joins TRBV5-4 to TRBJ2-2; possible D gene TRBD1, 6 bases. The germline gives CDR1 SGHNT, CDR2 YYREEE (reference sequence). Trimming took 2 bases from V and 7 from J, leaving 9 bases between them. This CDR3 has 13 residues. The CDR3 here is CASSLQGGGELFF. The CDR3 DNA reads as TGTGCCAGCAGCTTACAGGGTGGCGGGGAGCTGTTTTTT.

This chain joins TRBV10-3 and TRBJ1-2; D is ambiguous. Looked up from germline, CDR1 is ENHRY and CDR2 is SYGVKD. V lost 0 bases and J lost 8, with 10 bases in between. This CDR3 has 13 residues. The CDR3 DNA follows: TGTGCCATCAGTGAGTCCGCCGGTGACGGCTACACCTTC. Protein sequence: CAISESAGDGYTF.

This clonotype occurred many times. The rearrangement joins TRBV28 to TRBJ1-2, with 11 bases fitting TRBD1. Trimming took 5 bases from V and 4 from J; bases not matched to a gene: 6. The germline CDR1 and CDR2 sequences are MDHEN and SYDVKM. There are 15 residues in the CDR3. CDR3 protein: CASSRTGGDSYGYTF. CDR3 in DNA: TGTGCCAGCAGTCGGACAGGGGGCGATAGCTATGGCTACACCTTC.

V is TRBV18 and J is TRBJ1-1, with a weak D call TRBD1 (6 bases). V lost 6 bases and J lost 5, with 19 bases in between. From germline, CDR1 is KGHSH and CDR2 LQKENI. The CDR3 sequence is 15 residues long. The CDR3 reads CASSQNTQGWTEAFF. The CDR3 nucleotides are TGTGCCAGCTCCCAGAACACACAGGGTTGGACTGAAGCTTTCTTT.